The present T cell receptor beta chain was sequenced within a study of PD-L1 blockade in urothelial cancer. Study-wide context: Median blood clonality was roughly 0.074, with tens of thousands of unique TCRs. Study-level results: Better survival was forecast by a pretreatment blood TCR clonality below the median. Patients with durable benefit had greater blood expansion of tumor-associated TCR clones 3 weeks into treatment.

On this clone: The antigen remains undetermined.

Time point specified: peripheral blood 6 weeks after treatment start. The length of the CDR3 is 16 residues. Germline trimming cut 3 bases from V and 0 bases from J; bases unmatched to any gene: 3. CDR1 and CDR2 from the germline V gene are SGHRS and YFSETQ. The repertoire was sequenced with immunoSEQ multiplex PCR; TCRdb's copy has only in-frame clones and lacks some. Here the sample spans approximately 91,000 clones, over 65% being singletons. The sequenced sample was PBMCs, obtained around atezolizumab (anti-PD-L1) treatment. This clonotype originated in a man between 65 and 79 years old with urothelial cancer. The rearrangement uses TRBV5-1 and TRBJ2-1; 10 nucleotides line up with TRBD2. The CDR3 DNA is TGCGCCAGCAGCTATAGCGGGGGGCGCTCCTACAATGAGCAGTTCTTC. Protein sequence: CASSYSGGRSYNEQFF.